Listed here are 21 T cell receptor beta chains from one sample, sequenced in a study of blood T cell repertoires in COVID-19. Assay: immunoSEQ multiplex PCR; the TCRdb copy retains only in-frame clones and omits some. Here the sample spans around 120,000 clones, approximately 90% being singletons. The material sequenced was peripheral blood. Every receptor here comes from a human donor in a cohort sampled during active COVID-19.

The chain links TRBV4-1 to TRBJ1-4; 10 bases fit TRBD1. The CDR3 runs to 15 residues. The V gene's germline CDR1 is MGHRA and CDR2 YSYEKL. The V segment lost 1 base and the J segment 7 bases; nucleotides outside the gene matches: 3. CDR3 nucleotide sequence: TGCGCCAGCAGCCAAGGACAGGGGGCATTTGAAAAACTGTTTTTT. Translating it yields CASSQGQGAFEKLFF.

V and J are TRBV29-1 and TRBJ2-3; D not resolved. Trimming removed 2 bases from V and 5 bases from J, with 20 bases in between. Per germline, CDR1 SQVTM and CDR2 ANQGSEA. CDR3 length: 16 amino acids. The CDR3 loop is CSVESSLPIAVDTQYF. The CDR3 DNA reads TGCAGCGTTGAAAGTAGCCTCCCAATTGCCGTAGATACGCAGTATTTT.

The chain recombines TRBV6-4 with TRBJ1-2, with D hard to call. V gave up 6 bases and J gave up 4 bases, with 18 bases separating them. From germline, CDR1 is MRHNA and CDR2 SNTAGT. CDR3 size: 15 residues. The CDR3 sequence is CASSHTSDPGYGYTF. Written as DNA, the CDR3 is TGTGCCAGCAGCCACACGAGCGACCCCGGCTATGGCTACACCTTC.

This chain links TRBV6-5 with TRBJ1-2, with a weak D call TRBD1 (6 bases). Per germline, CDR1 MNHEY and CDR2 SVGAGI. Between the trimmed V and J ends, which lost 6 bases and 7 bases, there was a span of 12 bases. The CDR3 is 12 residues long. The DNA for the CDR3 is TGTGCCAGCAGCCAAACAGGGTCTGGCTACACCTTC. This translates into CASSQTGSGYTF.

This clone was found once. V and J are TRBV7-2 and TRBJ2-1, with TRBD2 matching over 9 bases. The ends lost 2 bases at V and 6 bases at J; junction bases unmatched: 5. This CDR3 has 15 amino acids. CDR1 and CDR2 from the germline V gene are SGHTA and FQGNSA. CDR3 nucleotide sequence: TGTGCCAGCAGCTTAACGCGGGAGGGCCGCAATGAGCAGTTCTTC. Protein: CASSLTREGRNEQFF.

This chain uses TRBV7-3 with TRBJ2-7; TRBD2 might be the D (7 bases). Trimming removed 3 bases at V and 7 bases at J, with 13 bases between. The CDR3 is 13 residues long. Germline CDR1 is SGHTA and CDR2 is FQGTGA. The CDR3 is CASSLAGAGEQYF. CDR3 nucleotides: TGTGCCAGCAGCTTGGCGGGGGCTGGAGAGCAGTACTTC.

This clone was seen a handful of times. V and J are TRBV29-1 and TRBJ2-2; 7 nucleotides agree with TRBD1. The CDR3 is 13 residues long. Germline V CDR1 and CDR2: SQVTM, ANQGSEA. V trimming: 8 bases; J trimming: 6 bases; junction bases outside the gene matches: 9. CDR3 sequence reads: CSPTGVSPGELFF. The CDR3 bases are TGCAGCCCCACAGGGGTTTCGCCCGGGGAGCTGTTTTTT.

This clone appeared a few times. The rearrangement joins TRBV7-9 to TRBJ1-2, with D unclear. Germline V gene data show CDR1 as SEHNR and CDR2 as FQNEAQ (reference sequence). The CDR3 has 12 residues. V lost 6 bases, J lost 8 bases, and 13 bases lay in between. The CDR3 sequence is CASRPEGRGYTF. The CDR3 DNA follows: TGTGCCAGCAGACCCGAGGGTCGGGGCTACACCTTC.

CDR3 sequence: CASRSGQTSEKLFF. In DNA, the CDR3 is TGTGCCAGCAGATCGGGACAGACATCCGAAAAACTGTTTTTT. V is TRBV2 and J is TRBJ1-4; 7 bases line up with TRBD1. Germline V gives CDR1 SNHLY, CDR2 FYNNEI. The CDR3 is 14 amino acids. Losses at the gene ends were 6 bases for V and 8 bases for J; bases not matched to a gene: 9.

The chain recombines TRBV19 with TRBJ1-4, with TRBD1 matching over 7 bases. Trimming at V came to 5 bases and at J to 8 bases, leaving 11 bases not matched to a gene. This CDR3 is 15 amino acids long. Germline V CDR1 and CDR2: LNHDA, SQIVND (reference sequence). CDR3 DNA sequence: TGTGCCAGTAGTGCTTCCGGGACAGTGAGGGAAAAACTGTTTTTT. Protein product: CASSASGTVREKLFF.

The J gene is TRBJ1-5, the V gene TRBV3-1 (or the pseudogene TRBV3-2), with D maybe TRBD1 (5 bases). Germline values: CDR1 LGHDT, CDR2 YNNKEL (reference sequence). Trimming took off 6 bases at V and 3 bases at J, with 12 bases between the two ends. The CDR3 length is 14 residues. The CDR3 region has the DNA TGTGCCAGCAGTTTTAGGGGCCCCAATCAGCCCCAGCATTTT. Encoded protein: CASSFRGPNQPQHF.

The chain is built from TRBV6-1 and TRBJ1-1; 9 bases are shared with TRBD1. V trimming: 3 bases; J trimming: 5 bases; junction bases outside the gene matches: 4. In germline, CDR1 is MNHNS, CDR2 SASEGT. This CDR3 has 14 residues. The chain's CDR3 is CASSETGGGTEAFF. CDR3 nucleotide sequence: TGTGCCAGCAGTGAGACAGGGGGTGGGACTGAAGCTTTCTTT.

The CDR3 nucleotides read TGTGCCACCAGTTCCTATGGGACTAGTTCTTTGGATGAGCAGTTCTTC. Protein sequence: CATSSYGTSSLDEQFF. The chain links TRBV24-1 to TRBJ2-1, with 8 bases that match TRBD2. The germline V gene has CDR1 KGHDR and CDR2 SFDVKD. The CDR3 is 16 amino acids. V lost 6 bases, J lost 8 bases, and 14 bases stayed unmatched.

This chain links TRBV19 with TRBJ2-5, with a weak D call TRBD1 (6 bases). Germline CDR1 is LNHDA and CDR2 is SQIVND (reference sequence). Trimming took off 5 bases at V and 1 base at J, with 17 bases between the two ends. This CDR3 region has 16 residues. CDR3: CASSLYRAQSQETQYF. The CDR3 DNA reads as TGTGCCAGTAGTCTATACAGGGCCCAATCCCAAGAGACCCAGTACTTC.

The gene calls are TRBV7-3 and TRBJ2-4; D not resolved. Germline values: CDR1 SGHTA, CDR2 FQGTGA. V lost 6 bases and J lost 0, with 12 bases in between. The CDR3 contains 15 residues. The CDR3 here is CASSPGQLAKNIQYF. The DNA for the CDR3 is TGTGCCAGCAGTCCAGGTCAACTAGCCAAAAACATTCAGTACTTC. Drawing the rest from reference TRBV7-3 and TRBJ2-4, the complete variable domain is GAGVSQTPSNKVTEKGKYVELRCDPISGHTALYWYRQSLGQGPEFLIYFQGTGAADDSGLPNDRFFAVRPEGSVSTLKIQRTERGDSAVYLCASSPGQLAKNIQYFGAGTRLSVL.

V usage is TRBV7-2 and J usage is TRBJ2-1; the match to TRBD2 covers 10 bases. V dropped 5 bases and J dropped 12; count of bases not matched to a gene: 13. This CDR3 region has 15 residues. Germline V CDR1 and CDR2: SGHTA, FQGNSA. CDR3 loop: CASSTGASGSLWQFF. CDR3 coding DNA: TGTGCCAGCAGCACAGGGGCTAGCGGGAGTCTCTGGCAGTTCTTC.

As DNA, the CDR3 is TGTGCCAGCAGCCGGGACAACGGGGGGCCCACAGATACGCAGTATTTT. This codes for CASSRDNGGPTDTQYF. This chain uses TRBV7-6 with TRBJ2-3; TRBD2 is a possible D gene (7 bases). The CDR3 is made up of 16 amino acids. Germline-derived CDR1 and CDR2 are SGHVS and FNYEAQ. Trimming cost V 5 bases and J 2 bases, with 17 bases left between them.

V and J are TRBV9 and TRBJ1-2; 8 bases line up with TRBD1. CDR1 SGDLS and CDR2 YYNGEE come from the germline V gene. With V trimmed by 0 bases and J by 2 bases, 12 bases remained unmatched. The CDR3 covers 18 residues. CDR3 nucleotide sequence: TGTGCCAGCAGCGTAGACCTCCCGGCAGGGGGCGCCAACTATGGCTACACCTTC. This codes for CASSVDLPAGGANYGYTF.

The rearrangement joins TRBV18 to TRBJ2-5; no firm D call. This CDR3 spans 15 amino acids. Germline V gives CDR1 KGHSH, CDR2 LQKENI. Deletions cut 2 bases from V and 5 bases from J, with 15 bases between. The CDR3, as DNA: TGTGCCAGCTCACCAGTCAACACCCTCGGGGAGACCCAGTACTTC. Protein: CASSPVNTLGETQYF.

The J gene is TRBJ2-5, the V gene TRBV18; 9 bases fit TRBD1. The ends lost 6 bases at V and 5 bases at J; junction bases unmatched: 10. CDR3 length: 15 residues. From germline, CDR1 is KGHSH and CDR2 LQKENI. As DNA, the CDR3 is TGTGCCAGCTCTCAGACAGGGGGATCTAGGGAGACCCAGTACTTC. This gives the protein CASSQTGGSRETQYF.

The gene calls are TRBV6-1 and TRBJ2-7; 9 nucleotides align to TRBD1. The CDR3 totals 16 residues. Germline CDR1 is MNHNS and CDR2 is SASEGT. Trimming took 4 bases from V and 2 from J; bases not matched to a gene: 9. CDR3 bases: TGTGCCAGCAGTGGGACCCGGGACAGGGCTCCCTACGAGCAGTACTTC. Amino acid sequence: CASSGTRDRAPYEQYF.